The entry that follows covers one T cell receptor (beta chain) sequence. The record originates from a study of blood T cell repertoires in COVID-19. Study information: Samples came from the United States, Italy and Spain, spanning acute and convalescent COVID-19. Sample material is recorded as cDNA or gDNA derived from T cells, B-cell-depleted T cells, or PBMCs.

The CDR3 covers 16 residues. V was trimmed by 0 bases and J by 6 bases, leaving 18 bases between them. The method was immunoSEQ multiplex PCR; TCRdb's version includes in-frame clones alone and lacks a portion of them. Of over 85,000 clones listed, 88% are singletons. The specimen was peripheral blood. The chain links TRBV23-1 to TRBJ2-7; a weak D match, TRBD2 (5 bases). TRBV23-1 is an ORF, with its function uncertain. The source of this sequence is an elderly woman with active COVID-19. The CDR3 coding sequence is TGCGCCAGCAGTCAATCGCTGGGAGTATCTAGGGTCGAGCAGTACTTC. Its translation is CASSQSLGVSRVEQYF.